A selection of T cell receptor beta chains follows, all from one sample in a study of cytomegalovirus exposure and HLA in healthy donors. Clones were sequenced by immunoSEQ multiplex PCR, and TCRdb holds only the in-frame ones, with some missing. This sample's table reports 150,000 to 200,000 clones. Material: PBMCs. Source of these receptors: a young man in good health and CMV-seronegative. Each CDR3 is given with its conserved first and last residue. D genes are given only for firm matches.

j_call: TRBJ1-6; v_call: TRBV7-9; d_call: TRBD1; cdr3_nt: TGTGCCAGCAGCTCCCCACGACAGGGAGCCTCACCCCTCCACTTT; cdr3_aa: CASSSPRQGASPLHF
j_call: TRBJ1-2; v_call: TRBV5-1; d_call: -; cdr3_nt: TGCGCCAGCAGCTATATGGGGGCAGGCTATGGCTACACCTTC; cdr3_aa: CASSYMGAGYGYTF
j_call: TRBJ2-1; v_call: TRBV30; d_call: TRBD2; cdr3_nt: TGTGCCACATATAGCGGGAGACTGCGAAATGAGCAGTTCTTC; cdr3_aa: CATYSGRLRNEQFF
j_call: TRBJ2-7; v_call: TRBV5-4; d_call: -; cdr3_nt: TGTGCCAGCAGCTTGGCCGGCCAGGGGACCTACGAGCAGTACTTC; cdr3_aa: CASSLAGQGTYEQYF
j_call: TRBJ2-5; v_call: TRBV19; d_call: TRBD2; cdr3_nt: TGTGCCAGTAGTATAGAACCACCTGGACTAGCGGGAAACCAAGAGACCCAGTACTTC; cdr3_aa: CASSIEPPGLAGNQETQYF
j_call: TRBJ2-1; v_call: TRBV5-6; d_call: TRBD2; cdr3_nt: TGTGCCAGCAGCCCCCTACTCCTAGCGGCCCCCCGTAATGAGCAGTTCTTC; cdr3_aa: CASSPLLLAAPRNEQFF
j_call: TRBJ2-5; v_call: TRBV19; d_call: TRBD2; cdr3_nt: TGTGCCAGTAGTATAGGCGGTAGCGGGGGGGCAAGGGAGACCCAGTACTTC; cdr3_aa: CASSIGGSGGARETQYF
j_call: TRBJ1-1; v_call: TRBV4-3; d_call: -; cdr3_nt: TGCGCCAGCAGCCGTACAGTGAACACTGAAGCTTTCTTT; cdr3_aa: CASSRTVNTEAFF
j_call: TRBJ2-7; v_call: TRBV19; d_call: -; cdr3_nt: TGTGCCAGTAGGTCGGCCACTGGGGCTTCCTACGAGCAGTACTTC; cdr3_aa: CASRSATGASYEQYF
j_call: TRBJ1-5; v_call: TRBV5-8; d_call: TRBD1; cdr3_nt: TGTGCCAGCAGCTCCCGAGGACAGGGGTACAATCAGCCCCAGCATTTT; cdr3_aa: CASSSRGQGYNQPQHF
j_call: TRBJ2-3; v_call: TRBV19; d_call: -; cdr3_nt: TGTGCCAGTAGTATCGTGCGGCAGAGCACAGATACGCAGTATTTT; cdr3_aa: CASSIVRQSTDTQYF